This T cell receptor (beta chain) derives from a study of blood T cells in healthy people across ages. The table lists this clonotype with a few counts. Its specificity is not known. The germline V gene has CDR1 SGHTA and CDR2 FQGTGA. This CDR3 spans 14 amino acids. Overall study findings and caveats: Getting older went along with TCR beta diversity per million T cells dropping roughly linearly. The study lacked donor CMV status, which possibly confounded expanded clonotype changes.

It was with a sample-barcoded 5' primer and a J-beta primer mix that a second PCR of roughly 6 to 11 cycles was run. TCRdb called the 5' RACE reads again in MiXCR, with one record for every CDR3 protein. The sample has about 840,000 distinct CDR3 sequences, 29% seen once. The sample was also reused in another study, on T cells of mothers and their children. That study reports: It was found that thymic selection shapes TCR recombination output similarly in related and unrelated pairs. Not a single persistent microchimeric T cell clone was detected.

The clonotype was recovered from a woman aged 40 to 55 in good health. The chain recombines TRBV7-3 with TRBJ2-4; possibly TRBD2 for D (7 bases). Near its end, the DNA agrees better with TRBJ2-7, so the J call may be wrong. Sequencing input: blood. The CDR3 coding sequence is TGTGCCAGCAGCCCCCGTGGGGGGGGCATCGAGCAGTACTTC. Protein product: CASSPRGGGIEQYF.